One sample yielded the 3 T cell receptor beta chains listed below, sequenced in a study of blood T cell repertoires in COVID-19. Only in-frame clones appear in the TCRdb table, and some are missing; sequencing was by immunoSEQ multiplex PCR. The sample yields about 280,000 clones, around 85% seen once. Source material: peripheral blood. These TCRs come from a woman aged 70-85 years with acute or convalescent COVID-19.

This chain joins TRBV10-3 and TRBJ1-3; D remains ambiguous. The CDR3 sequence is 16 residues long. The V end was cut by 0 bases, the J end by 4 bases, with 13 bases between. Germline CDR1 is ENHRY and CDR2 is SYGVKD. The CDR3 DNA sequence: TGTGCCATCAGTGAGTCGAGGGATGGATTCGGAAACACCATATATTTT. Translating it yields CAISESRDGFGNTIYF.

The J gene is TRBJ2-3, the V gene TRBV24-1; 7 bases are a match to TRBD1. The CDR3 is 14 residues long. From germline, CDR1 is KGHDR and CDR2 SFDVKD. Losses at the gene ends were 10 bases for V and 1 base for J; bases not matched to a gene: 7. CDR3 sequence: CATAGGQGTDTQYF. In nucleotides, the CDR3 is TGTGCCACAGCAGGGGGTCAGGGCACAGATACGCAGTATTTT.

The genes are TRBV28 and TRBJ2-7; 8 bases align to TRBD1. Germline lookup yields CDR1 MDHEN and CDR2 SYDVKM. CDR3 length: 14 residues. The V segment lost 8 bases and the J segment 5 bases; nucleotides outside the gene matches: 11. CDR3 coding DNA: TGTGCCAGCGGGACCAGGGGGCTCACGGACGAGCAGTACTTC. It translates to CASGTRGLTDEQYF.